One T cell receptor beta chain is described in this entry. The sample belongs to a study of T cell responses to AZD1222 COVID-19 vaccine. This table comes from immunoSEQ multiplex PCR, and its TCRdb copy is limited to in-frame clones, with some not included. The table lists about 74,000 clones, approximately 90% of them singletons. CDR1 and CDR2 (germline): ENHRY, SYGVKD. Trimming took 8 bases from V and 2 from J; bases not matched to a gene: 10. This CDR3 comprises 15 residues. This chain connects TRBV10-3 to TRBJ2-7, with TRBD2 matching over 9 bases. This TCR derives from an adult who received the AZD1222 COVID-19 vaccine. Sequenced here: peripheral blood, sampled 28 days after the second AZD1222 dose. The CDR3 nucleotides read TGTGCCATCTCACGGACTAGCGTATTCACCTACGAGCAGTACTTC. Amino acid sequence: CAISRTSVFTYEQYF.